The T cell receptor beta chain described here comes from a study of blood T cells in healthy people across ages. Study-level points and caveats: Comparison with aged donors showed that long-lived donors had more naive CD4+ cells and higher diversity.

In the case of this clonotype: Antigen specificity is unknown.

V was clipped by 0 bases and J by 9 bases, with 14 bases between them. Germline CDR1 SQVTM, CDR2 ANQGSEA. This CDR3 has 13 residues. It was with a sample-barcoded 5' primer and a J-beta primer mix that a second PCR of about 6 to 12 cycles was run. TCRdb ran MiXCR on the 5' RACE reads and lists one entry per CDR3 protein. Among 1.5 million to 2 million distinct CDR3 sequences listed, roughly 32% were seen once. V gene TRBV29-1 combines with J gene TRBJ1-2; a weak D match, TRBD1 (6 bases). Sequences were obtained from blood. The source of this sequence is a woman aged 30 to 39 in good health. The CDR3, as DNA: TGCAGCGTTGAAGATCAACAGGGAAATAGCTACACCTTC. Its protein is CSVEDQQGNSYTF.